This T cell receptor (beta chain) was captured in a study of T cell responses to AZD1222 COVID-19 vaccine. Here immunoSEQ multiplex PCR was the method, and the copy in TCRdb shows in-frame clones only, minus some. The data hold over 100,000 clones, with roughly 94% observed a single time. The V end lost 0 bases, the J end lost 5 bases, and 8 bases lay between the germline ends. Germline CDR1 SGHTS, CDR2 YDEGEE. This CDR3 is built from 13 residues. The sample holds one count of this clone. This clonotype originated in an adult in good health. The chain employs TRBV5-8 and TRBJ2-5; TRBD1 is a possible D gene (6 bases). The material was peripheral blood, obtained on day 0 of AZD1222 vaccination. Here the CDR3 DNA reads TGTGCCAGCAGCTTGGATAGGGGGGAGACCCAGTACTTC. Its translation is CASSLDRGETQYF. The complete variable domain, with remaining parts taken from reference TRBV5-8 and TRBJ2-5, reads EAGVTQSPTHLIKTRGQQATLRCSPISGHTSVYWYQQALGLGLQFLLWYDEGEERNRGNFPPRFSGRQFPNYSSELNVNALELEDSALYLCASSLDRGETQYFGPGTRLLVL.